The 14 T cell receptor beta chains given below trace back to one sample, sequenced in a study of cytomegalovirus exposure and HLA in healthy donors. The PCR made use of 60 Vbeta and 13 Jbeta primers. Clones were sequenced by immunoSEQ multiplex PCR, and TCRdb holds only the in-frame ones, with some missing. The table lists tens of thousands of clones, 78% of them singletons. Sequencing was done on a sample of PBMCs. The receptor source for this set is a female donor in good health and CMV-seronegative.

This clone was observed a single time. This chain links TRBV19 with TRBJ1-1; D is ambiguous. Germline CDR1 reads LNHDA; CDR2 reads SQIVND (reference sequence). With 6 bases removed from V and 1 base from J, the gap between germline ends came to 15 bases. The length of the CDR3 is 15 residues. In DNA, the CDR3 is TGTGCCAGTAGGGGCCGAGGAGGGAAGAACACTGAAGCTTTCTTT. It is translated as CASRGRGGKNTEAFF.

The chain employs TRBV6-1 and TRBJ1-4; unclear D gene. The V and J ends lost 0 bases and 7 bases respectively, with 12 bases between them. Per the germline V gene, CDR1 is MNHNS and CDR2 is SASEGT. The CDR3 covers 15 residues. This CDR3 is CASSEARGMGEKLFF. The CDR3 bases are TGTGCCAGCAGTGAAGCAAGAGGTATGGGTGAAAAACTGTTTTTT.

The count of this clone is one. A junction end diverges from the germline sequence, so it may reflect a read error. The chain recombines TRBV7-9 with TRBJ1-2, with D maybe TRBD1 (6 bases). CDR3 size: 14 residues. CDR1 SEHNR and CDR2 FQNEAQ come from the germline V gene (reference sequence). DNA of the CDR3: TGTACCAGCAGCTCGAGGGACACCAACTATGGCTACACCTTC. Its protein is CTSSSRDTNYGYTF.

This chain uses TRBV13 with TRBJ1-3; D might be TRBD1 (6 bases). This CDR3 contains 19 residues. The V end lost 5 bases, the J end lost 0 bases, and 23 bases lay between the germline ends. Germline CDR1 PRHDT, CDR2 FYEKMQ (reference sequence). CDR3 in amino acids: CASSTRGPDLHYSGNTIYF. The CDR3 coding sequence is TGTGCCAGCAGCACCAGGGGACCCGACCTCCACTACTCTGGAAACACCATATATTTT.

CDR3 nucleotides: TGTGCCAGCAGTGAAGCGGGACAGGGGAGCGGGACAGATACGCAGTATTTT. It translates to CASSEAGQGSGTDTQYF. The chain links TRBV2 to TRBJ2-3, with 10 bases that match TRBD1. CDR1 is SNHLY, CDR2 FYNNEI, per germline. With 0 bases clipped from V and 3 bases from J, the junction kept 6 bases outside the gene matches. The CDR3 is 17 residues long.

The chain has TRBV5-4 and TRBJ1-6, with TRBD1 matching 7 bases. The germline gives CDR1 SGHNT, CDR2 YYREEE (reference sequence). The trim removed 1 base at V and 11 bases at J, leaving 9 bases unmatched. This CDR3 region has 15 residues. The CDR3 nucleotides are TGTGCCAGCAGCTTGCCATCGACAGGGACAGCACCCCTCCACTTT. Translating it yields CASSLPSTGTAPLHF.

The V call is TRBV2, the J call TRBJ2-5; 9 nucleotides line up with TRBD2. Germline loops: CDR1 SNHLY, CDR2 FYNNEI. The CDR3 loop spans 16 amino acids. The V and J ends lost 3 bases and 3 bases, in that order; junction bases with no gene match: 8. CDR3 DNA: TGTGCCAGCAGTGACATCGGTCTAGCGGGGAAAGAGACCCAGTACTTC. Translation: CASSDIGLAGKETQYF.

The chain couples TRBV7-9 to TRBJ2-5; no firm D call. The germline gives CDR1 SEHNR, CDR2 FQNEAQ (reference sequence). Trimming took 1 base from V and 2 from J, leaving 11 bases between them. The CDR3 has 15 amino acids. The CDR3 coding sequence is TGTGCCAGCAGCTTAGGGTTCGGGTCACAAGAGACCCAGTACTTC. Translation: CASSLGFGSQETQYF.

This chain joins TRBV5-6 and TRBJ2-5; D is possibly TRBD2 (6 bases). The V gene lost 2 bases and the J gene lost 2 bases, with 10 bases spanning the gap. From germline, CDR1 is SGHDT and CDR2 YYEEEE. The CDR3 sequence is 14 residues long. The CDR3 region is CASSFAGRQETQYF. CDR3 DNA: TGTGCCAGCAGCTTTGCAGGGAGGCAAGAGACCCAGTACTTC.

This chain connects TRBV7-8 to TRBJ1-5; weak D call: TRBD1 (5 bases). This CDR3 has 16 residues. CDR1 SGHVS and CDR2 FQNEAQ come from the germline V gene. The V end was cut by 5 bases, the J end by 4 bases, with 18 bases between. This chain's CDR3 is CASSPGGGIGNQPQHF. The DNA of the CDR3 is TGTGCCAGCAGCCCCGGGGGAGGGATCGGAAATCAGCCCCAGCATTTT.

This sequence joins TRBV20-1 and TRBJ2-7; D ambiguous. Germline loops: CDR1 DFQATT, CDR2 SNEGSKA (reference sequence). Trimming removed 3 bases from V and 5 bases from J, with 8 bases in between. The CDR3 has 11 amino acids. In nucleotides, the CDR3 is TGCAGTGCTAGTGTGCAGAACGAGCAGTACTTC. Translating gives CSASVQNEQYF.

The chain has TRBV14 and TRBJ1-3, with D unclear. Germline V gene sequence: CDR1 SGHDN, CDR2 FVKESK. V was cut by 4 bases and J by 0 bases, with 7 bases left in between. CDR3 length: 14 residues. The CDR3 DNA is TGTGCCAGCAGCCCCCCAAACTCTGGAAACACCATATATTTT. Translated, it gives CASSPPNSGNTIYF.

V is TRBV18 and J is TRBJ1-1; TRBD1 matches at 7 bases. The CDR3 runs to 16 residues. V gave up 2 bases and J gave up 1 base; unmatched junction bases: 7. Germline V gives CDR1 KGHSH, CDR2 LQKENI. The DNA for the CDR3 is TGTGCCAGCTCACCAATGGTGACAGGGACGAACACTGAAGCTTTCTTT. Its translation: CASSPMVTGTNTEAFF.

The chain employs TRBV27 and TRBJ2-3, with TRBD2 identical over 7 bases. Germline CDR1 and CDR2: MNHEY and SMNVEV (reference sequence). The CDR3 runs to 14 residues. Losses at the gene ends were 8 bases for V and 3 bases for J; bases not matched to a gene: 8. CDR3 sequence (DNA): TGTGCCAGCCTTCCTTGGGGGGGTACAGATACGCAGTATTTT. Amino acids: CASLPWGGTDTQYF.